This T cell receptor (beta chain) stems from a study of blood T cell repertoires in COVID-19. Across the study: T cells, B-cell-depleted T cells, or PBMCs supplied cDNA or gDNA.

Germline loops: CDR1 SEHNR, CDR2 FQNEAQ (reference sequence). This CDR3 has 19 amino acids. V lost 4 bases, J lost 0 bases, and 13 bases stayed unmatched. This clone was detected a few times. Source study methods: Reference gene primer amplification gave nucleated cell count estimates. Sequenced by immunoSEQ multiplex PCR; TCRdb stores in-frame clones only, minus some. That table gives V, J and clone size, and the DNA gave D and trimming. The sample has about 33,000 clones; approximately 81% are singletons. The receptor's source is an elderly man with acute or convalescent COVID-19. The sample consisted of peripheral blood. The rearrangement uses TRBV7-9 and TRBJ2-7; 12 bases map to TRBD2. CDR3 in DNA: TGTGCCAGCAGCTCGTCCCAACTAGCGGGGGGCCTTAGCTCCTACGAGCAGTACTTC. Residues: CASSSSQLAGGLSSYEQYF. Full variable domain (rest looked up from reference TRBV7-9 and TRBJ2-7): DTGVSQNPRHKITKRGQNVTFRCDPISEHNRLYWYRQTLGQGPEFLTYFQNEAQLEKSRLLSDRFSAERPKGSFSTLEIQRTEQGDSAMYLCASSSSQLAGGLSSYEQYFGPGTRLTVT.